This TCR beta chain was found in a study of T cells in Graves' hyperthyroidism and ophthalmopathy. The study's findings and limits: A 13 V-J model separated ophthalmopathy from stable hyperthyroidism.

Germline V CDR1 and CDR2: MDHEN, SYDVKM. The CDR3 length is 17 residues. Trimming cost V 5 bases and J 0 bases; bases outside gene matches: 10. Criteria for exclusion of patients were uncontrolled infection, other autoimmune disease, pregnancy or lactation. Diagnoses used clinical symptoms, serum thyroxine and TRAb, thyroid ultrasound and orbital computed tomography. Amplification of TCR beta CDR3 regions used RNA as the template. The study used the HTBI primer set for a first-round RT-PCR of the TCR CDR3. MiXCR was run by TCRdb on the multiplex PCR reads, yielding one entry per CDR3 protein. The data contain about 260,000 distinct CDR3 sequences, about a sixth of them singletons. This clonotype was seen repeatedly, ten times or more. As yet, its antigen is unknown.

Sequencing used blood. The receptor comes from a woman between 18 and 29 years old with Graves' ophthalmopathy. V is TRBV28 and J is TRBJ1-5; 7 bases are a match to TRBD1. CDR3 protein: CASSPRQGDYSNQPQHF. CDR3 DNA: TGTGCCAGCAGTCCAAGGCAGGGGGATTATAGCAATCAGCCCCAGCATTTT.